The 18 T cell receptor beta chains presented below share a single source sample, sequenced in a study of T cell responses to AZD1222 COVID-19 vaccine. Data came from immunoSEQ multiplex PCR; TCRdb stores just in-frame clones and leaves some out. The sample has 60,000 to 75,000 clones, less than 90% seen once; the top ten hold roughly 20%. The material sequenced was peripheral blood, taken on day 0 of AZD1222 vaccination. These receptors were taken from an adult in good health.

The chain carries TRBV24-1 and TRBJ2-3; maybe TRBD2 (7 bases). In germline, CDR1 is KGHDR, CDR2 SFDVKD. V lost 3 bases and J 4 bases, leaving 13 bases between the germline ends. The CDR3 is made up of 15 amino acids. The CDR3 nucleotides read TGTGCCACCAGTGATACCGGGGGGCGGGCAGATACGCAGTATTTT. Its protein product is CATSDTGGRADTQYF.

The V gene is TRBV28, the J gene TRBJ1-4, with 9 bases matching TRBD1. The CDR3 loop spans 14 amino acids. Germline trimming cut 7 bases from V and 4 bases from J; bases unmatched to any gene: 4. The germline V gene encodes CDR1 MDHEN and CDR2 SYDVKM. CDR3 sequence (DNA): TGTGCCAGCAAACAGGGGGCCGGTAATGAAAAACTGTTTTTT. Encoded protein: CASKQGAGNEKLFF.

This rearrangement joins TRBV5-1 to TRBJ2-3, with TRBD2 matching 13 bases. The CDR3 covers 17 residues. Germline V gene lookup returns CDR1 SGHRS and CDR2 YFSETQ. V trimming: 6 bases; J trimming: 3 bases; junction bases outside the gene matches: 10. The CDR3 DNA follows: TGCGCCAGCAAGCAACTAGCGGGGGGGCTTAAGACAGATACGCAGTATTTT. It specifies CASKQLAGGLKTDTQYF. The whole variable domain, filled in from reference TRBV5-1 and TRBJ2-3, reads KAGVTQTPRYLIKTRGQQVTLSCSPISGHRSVSWYQQTPGQGLQFLFEYFSETQRNKGNFPGRFSGRQFSNSRSEMNVSTLELGDSALYLCASKQLAGGLKTDTQYFGPGTRLTVL.

A few counts support this clone. The V call is TRBV12-5, the J call TRBJ2-1, with 9 positions matching TRBD2. This CDR3 contains 16 residues. The V and J ends lost 3 bases and 2 bases, in that order; junction bases with no gene match: 5. Germline assignment: CDR1 LGHNT and CDR2 FRNRAP. CDR3 amino acids: CASGFLAGTTYNEQFF. CDR3 coding DNA: TGTGCTAGTGGTTTCCTAGCGGGGACCACCTACAATGAGCAGTTCTTC.

The CDR3 region has the DNA TGTGCCAGCAATCTTTGGGACAGTGGGACTGAAGCTTTCTTT. As protein: CASNLWDSGTEAFF. The V gene is TRBV2, the J gene TRBJ1-1; 7 bases match TRBD1. V lost 7 bases, J lost 5 bases, and 10 bases stayed unmatched. The CDR3 loop spans 14 amino acids. Germline V gene sequence: CDR1 SNHLY, CDR2 FYNNEI.

The rearrangement joins TRBV20-1 to TRBJ2-7; possibly TRBD2 for D (6 bases). Germline CDR1 is DFQATT and CDR2 is SNEGSKA (reference sequence). The CDR3 covers 19 residues. V dropped 3 bases and J dropped 3 bases, with 30 bases sitting between them. The CDR3 reads CSASRGSGSRSLPYYEQYF. CDR3 bases: TGCAGTGCTAGTAGGGGTAGCGGTTCCAGGAGCCTCCCCTACTACGAGCAGTACTTC.

This sequence joins TRBV19 and TRBJ1-2, with unresolved D. Germline CDR1 LNHDA, CDR2 SQIVND (reference sequence). The CDR3 runs 18 residues. V gave up 2 bases and J gave up 2 bases, with 21 bases separating them. In DNA, the CDR3 is TGTGCCAGTAGTATACCGTCGCTAAGGGCCTCATCCAACTATGGCTACACCTTC. Translated: CASSIPSLRASSNYGYTF.

Only a few counts were recorded for this clone. The chain recombines TRBV4-1 with TRBJ1-5; D remains unclear. CDR3 size: 13 residues. Per the germline V gene, CDR1 is MGHRA and CDR2 is YSYEKL. With 0 bases removed from V and 5 bases from J, the gap between germline ends came to 5 bases. The CDR3: CASSQESDQPQHF. Here the CDR3 DNA reads TGCGCCAGCAGCCAAGAATCCGATCAGCCCCAGCATTTT.

CDR3 loop: CASSEGTGTYEQYF. In DNA, the CDR3 is TGCGCCAGCAGCGAAGGGACAGGGACCTACGAGCAGTACTTC. This rearrangement joins TRBV5-1 to TRBJ2-7, with 9 bases that match TRBD1. Germline trimming cut 4 bases from V and 2 bases from J; bases unmatched to any gene: 4. The V gene's germline CDR1 is SGHRS and CDR2 YFSETQ. This CDR3 contains 14 residues.

This chain joins TRBV7-2 and TRBJ1-4; D possibly corresponds to TRBD1 (5 bases). V lost 6 bases and J lost 0, with 14 bases in between. The CDR3 covers 16 residues. In germline, CDR1 is SGHTA, CDR2 FQGNSA. CDR3 residues: CASSYDSYATNEKLFF. CDR3 nucleotides: TGTGCCAGCAGTTACGACAGCTACGCAACTAATGAAAAACTGTTTTTT.

The chain is built from TRBV14 and TRBJ2-1; D gene unclear. Germline CDR1 reads SGHDN; CDR2 reads FVKESK. V gave up 8 bases and J gave up 4 bases, with 9 bases separating them. The CDR3 consists of 12 residues. CDR3 amino acids: CASGRTYNEQFF. Written as DNA, the CDR3 is TGTGCCAGCGGGCGGACGTACAATGAGCAGTTCTTC. The variable domain in full, with the rest retrieved from reference TRBV14 and TRBJ2-1, is EAGVTQFPSHSVIEKGQTVTLRCDPISGHDNLYWYRRVMGKEIKFLLHFVKESKQDESGMPNNRFLAERTGGTYSTLKVQPAELEDSGVYFCASGRTYNEQFFGPGTRLTVL.

V usage is TRBV2 and J usage is TRBJ1-5; no firm D call. This CDR3 is 13 amino acids long. The V gene's germline CDR1 is SNHLY and CDR2 FYNNEI. V dropped 9 bases and J dropped 2 bases, with 11 bases sitting between them. CDR3 sequence (DNA): TGTGCCAGTCGGCGGGGTGGCAATCAGCCCCAGCATTTT. Residues: CASRRGGNQPQHF.

This rearrangement joins TRBV2 to TRBJ1-2, with TRBD1 as a possible D gene (5 bases). The CDR3 consists of 15 residues. Per germline, CDR1 SNHLY and CDR2 FYNNEI. Trimming cost V 5 bases and J 1 base, with 14 bases left between them. The CDR3 loop is CASSKGMGSNYGYTF. CDR3 DNA: TGTGCCAGCAGTAAGGGGATGGGGAGTAACTATGGCTACACCTTC.

The V call is TRBV3-1 (or the pseudogene TRBV3-2), the J call TRBJ2-2; D not certain. The CDR3 has 14 residues. Germline CDR1 is LGHDT and CDR2 is YNNKEL (reference sequence). The V and J ends lost 0 bases and 6 bases respectively, with 8 bases between them. CDR3 sequence (DNA): TGTGCCAGCAGCCAAGATCCGGTATCCGGGGAGCTGTTTTTT. Protein product: CASSQDPVSGELFF.

The CDR3: CASSFSGETQYF. DNA for the CDR3: TGTGCCAGCAGTTTTAGCGGGGAGACCCAGTACTTC. This chain joins TRBV6-5 and TRBJ2-5, with 7 bases lining up with TRBD2. V trimming: 4 bases; J trimming: 5 bases; junction bases outside the gene matches: 1. This CDR3 is built from 12 residues. Looked up from germline, CDR1 is MNHEY and CDR2 is SVGAGI.

The chain employs TRBV5-4 and TRBJ1-1; D may be TRBD1 (5 bases). The CDR3 contains 15 residues. CDR1 is SGHNT and CDR2 is YYREEE in the germline V gene (reference sequence). V shed 0 bases and J shed 7 bases, with 16 bases lying between them. The CDR3 sequence is CASSLAGTGGIEAFF. CDR3 in DNA: TGTGCCAGCAGCTTGGCCGGGACCGGAGGGATTGAAGCTTTCTTT. Filled out from reference TRBV5-4 and TRBJ1-1, the complete variable domain reads ETGVTQSPTHLIKTRGQQVTLRCSSQSGHNTVSWYQQALGQGPQFIFQYYREEENGRGNFPPRFSGLQFPNYSSELNVNALELDDSALYLCASSLAGTGGIEAFFGQGTRLTVV.

This chain connects TRBV9 to TRBJ1-2; D is unresolved. The CDR3 spans 18 residues. Looked up from germline, CDR1 is SGDLS and CDR2 is YYNGEE. V gave up 2 bases and J gave up 5 bases, with 25 bases separating them. The CDR3 protein is CASSVSSARRVMGYGYTF. The CDR3 DNA reads TGTGCCAGCAGCGTCTCTTCAGCCAGAAGGGTTATGGGGTATGGCTACACCTTC.

This chain uses TRBV14 with TRBJ2-1, with 8 bases aligning to TRBD2. The germline CDR1 and CDR2 sequences are SGHDN and FVKESK. Trimming took 6 bases from V and 4 from J; bases not matched to a gene: 8. The CDR3 sequence is 15 residues long. The CDR3 spells CASRQSGGLYNEQFF. The DNA for the CDR3 is TGTGCCAGCAGGCAGTCGGGGGGGCTGTACAATGAGCAGTTCTTC.